A single sample is the source of the 5 T cell receptor beta chains below, sequenced in a study of response to subunit inactivated influenza vaccine. Each CDR3 protein gets one entry after TCRdb re-called the RT-PCR reads with MiXCR. The sample yields some 150,000 distinct CDR3 sequences, roughly 12% seen once. These data are also associated with another study on T cells expressing NK-cell markers. That work contributes: As the method of synthesis, 5'RACE template switching with UMIs yielded TCR beta cDNA.

The source was CD8+ T cells sorted from PBMCs, collected 11 to 12 days after vaccination. The receptors derive from a middle-aged man who received an inactivated influenza vaccine.

This clonotype was counted at least ten times. The V call is TRBV9, the J call TRBJ2-1, with D possibly being TRBD1 (5 bases). This CDR3 has 13 residues. Germline CDR1 is SGDLS and CDR2 is YYNGEE. V lost 0 bases to trimming and J lost 13 bases, with 14 bases between them. The CDR3 DNA sequence: TGTGCCAGCAGCGTAGGCCTGAGGCAGGGACAGTTCTTC. Translation: CASSVGLRQGQFF.

This clonotype was detected many times. The rearrangement joins TRBV4-3 to TRBJ2-7; D ambiguous. V gave up 1 base and J gave up 3 bases, with 7 bases separating them. The CDR3 totals 13 residues. The germline V gene encodes CDR1 LGHNA and CDR2 YSLEER. This CDR3 reads CASSQVAYYEQYF. As DNA, the CDR3 is TGCGCCAGCAGCCAAGTGGCGTACTACGAGCAGTACTTC.

The chain is built from TRBV28 and TRBJ2-7; 9 bases line up with TRBD1. CDR3 length: 14 residues. Germline assignment: CDR1 MDHEN and CDR2 SYDVKM. Losses at the gene ends were 6 bases for V and 5 bases for J; bases not matched to a gene: 8. In nucleotides, the CDR3 is TGTGCCAGCAGAAACACAGGGGGCGCGGACGAGCAGTACTTC. It encodes CASRNTGGADEQYF.

The rearrangement joins TRBV27 to TRBJ2-7, with unresolved D. This CDR3 is built from 13 residues. Trimming removed 5 bases at V and 5 bases at J, with 13 bases between. Per the germline V gene, CDR1 is MNHEY and CDR2 is SMNVEV (reference sequence). The CDR3 nucleotides are TGTGCCAGCAGTGTTAGTTATAGCCACGAGCAGTACTTC. This gives the protein CASSVSYSHEQYF.

The chain couples TRBV18 to TRBJ2-7, with 13 bases fitting TRBD2. The CDR3 is 16 residues long. Germline V gene sequence: CDR1 KGHSH, CDR2 LQKENI. Trimming cost V 8 bases and J 2 bases; bases outside gene matches: 9. The DNA for the CDR3 is TGTGCCAGCACCACTCCGGGACTAGCGGGGACCTACGAGCAGTACTTC. It translates to CASTTPGLAGTYEQYF.